The 17 T cell receptor beta chains reported below all come from one sample, sequenced in a study of cytotoxic CD8 clonotypes in ibrutinib-treated CLL. Produced via immunoSEQ multiplex PCR; TCRdb's table is partial and in-frame only. This table has tens of thousands of clones, about three quarters appearing once. This specimen was PBMCs, taken after 36 months of ibrutinib treatment. The origin of the receptors is a human donor with chronic lymphocytic leukemia.

The chain joins TRBV7-8 to TRBJ1-1, with D maybe TRBD1 (5 bases). This CDR3 has 15 amino acids. The V gene lost 2 bases and the J gene lost 0 bases, with 10 bases spanning the gap. CDR1 is SGHVS and CDR2 is FQNEAQ in the germline V gene. The CDR3 is CASSLFGAVNTEAFF. The CDR3 bases are TGTGCCAGCAGCTTATTTGGGGCAGTGAACACTGAAGCTTTCTTT.

V and J are TRBV27 and TRBJ2-6; D gene uncertain. V shed 2 bases and J shed 0 bases, with 8 bases lying between them. Germline-derived CDR1 and CDR2 are MNHEY and SMNVEV (reference sequence). The length of the CDR3 is 16 residues. CDR3: CASSLQATSGANVLTF. As DNA, the CDR3 is TGTGCCAGCAGTTTACAGGCTACCTCTGGGGCCAACGTCCTGACTTTC.

V is TRBV6-5 and J is TRBJ2-7; TRBD1 matches 8 bases. The CDR3 length is 15 residues. Germline V CDR1 and CDR2: MNHEY, SVGAGI. The ends lost 0 bases at V and 7 bases at J; junction bases unmatched: 8. The CDR3 sequence: CASSYSQGALGEQYF. The CDR3 DNA is TGTGCCAGCAGTTACTCGCAGGGGGCATTGGGGGAGCAGTACTTC.

This sequence joins TRBV7-8 and TRBJ2-5; D is uncertain. Trimming took off 2 bases at V and 6 bases at J, with 10 bases between the two ends. This CDR3 has 13 amino acids. The germline CDR1 and CDR2 sequences are SGHVS and FQNEAQ. The CDR3 sequence is CASSLNSDQTQYF. As DNA, the CDR3 is TGTGCCAGCAGCTTAAACTCAGATCAGACCCAGTACTTC.

This chain's CDR3 is CASSQEEGSGVGETQYF. DNA for the CDR3: TGCGCCAGCAGCCAAGAGGAGGGTAGTGGGGTGGGAGAGACCCAGTACTTC. The chain is built from TRBV4-1 and TRBJ2-5; TRBD2 is a possible D gene (6 bases). The CDR3 spans 17 residues. V was cut by 0 bases and J by 4 bases, with 18 bases left in between. CDR1 and CDR2 from the germline V gene are MGHRA and YSYEKL.

The gene calls are TRBV5-1 and TRBJ2-6; D remains unclear. The CDR3 runs 17 residues. V was shortened by 0 bases and J by 0 bases, with 10 bases between the two germline ends. Germline assignment: CDR1 SGHRS and CDR2 YFSETQ. The DNA for the CDR3 is TGCGCCAGCAGCTTGGCCGCTCTCCTCTCTGGGGCCAACGTCCTGACTTTC. Translated: CASSLAALLSGANVLTF.

The chain employs TRBV27 and TRBJ2-3; D may be TRBD2 (5 bases). The CDR3 runs 16 residues. The V end lost 3 bases, the J end lost 1 base, and 14 bases lay between the germline ends. Germline assignment: CDR1 MNHEY and CDR2 SMNVEV (reference sequence). CDR3 coding DNA: TGTGCCAGCAGTTTGGGAGCGGCTGTCGGCACAGATACGCAGTATTTT. This gives the protein CASSLGAAVGTDTQYF.

This chain joins TRBV18 and TRBJ1-2; 8 bases fit TRBD1. The CDR3 loop spans 14 amino acids. Germline V gene lookup returns CDR1 KGHSH and CDR2 LQKENI. V trimming: 6 bases; J trimming: 3 bases; junction bases outside the gene matches: 6. The CDR3 spells CASSSSGGDYGYTF. In DNA form, the CDR3 reads TGTGCCAGCTCGTCTTCAGGGGGCGACTATGGCTACACCTTC. The complete variable domain, with remaining parts taken from reference TRBV18 and TRBJ1-2, reads NAGVMQNPRHLVRRRGQEARLRCSPMKGHSHVYWYRQLPEEGLKFMVYLQKENIIDESGMPKERFSAEFPKEGPSILRIQQVVRGDSAAYFCASSSSGGDYGYTFGSGTRLTVV.

V gene TRBV6-5 combines with J gene TRBJ2-1, with TRBD2 matching over 7 bases. The V gene's germline CDR1 is MNHEY and CDR2 SVGAGI. With 4 bases clipped from V and 7 bases from J, the junction kept 1 base outside the gene matches. CDR3 length: 12 amino acids. The CDR3 region has the DNA TGTGCCAGCAGTTTCGGGGGGAATGAGCAGTTCTTC. Translating it yields CASSFGGNEQFF.

This clone was seen ten or more times. The rearrangement joins TRBV5-1 to TRBJ1-1; a possible D gene is TRBD1 (5 bases). This CDR3 has 17 residues. The V gene's germline CDR1 is SGHRS and CDR2 YFSETQ. The V end lost 4 bases, the J end lost 2 bases, and 21 bases lay between the germline ends. The CDR3 is CASSATKGQGANTEAFF. CDR3 bases: TGCGCCAGCAGCGCCACCAAGGGTCAGGGAGCTAACACTGAAGCTTTCTTT.

The chain recombines TRBV7-9 with TRBJ1-1; TRBD1 might be the D (5 bases). The CDR3 runs to 15 residues. Germline V gene lookup returns CDR1 SEHNR and CDR2 FQNEAQ (reference sequence). The V end lost 2 bases, the J end lost 5 bases, and 15 bases lay between the germline ends. CDR3 sequence: CASSLYPEGRTEAFF. CDR3 coding DNA: TGTGCCAGCAGCTTATATCCAGAGGGGAGAACTGAAGCTTTCTTT.

This rearrangement joins TRBV6-6 to TRBJ2-1; 9 positions match TRBD1. This CDR3 comprises 13 residues. The germline gives CDR1 MNHNY, CDR2 SVGAGI (reference sequence). V lost 5 bases to trimming and J lost 6 bases; unmatched junction nucleotides: 2. This CDR3 is CASSQGQGNEQFF. CDR3 coding DNA: TGTGCCAGCAGTCAGGGACAGGGCAATGAGCAGTTCTTC.

V gene TRBV4-2 combines with J gene TRBJ2-5; D gene ambiguous. Germline V CDR1 and CDR2: LGHNA, YNFKEQ. V lost 0 bases to trimming and J lost 4 bases, with 3 bases between them. The CDR3 contains 12 residues. The CDR3 DNA reads as TGTGCCAGCAGCCAAGATACAGAGACCCAGTACTTC. Protein sequence: CASSQDTETQYF.

CDR3 DNA: TGTGCCAGCAGCCAGGGCACTGAAGCTTTCTTT. Protein sequence: CASSQGTEAFF. The rearrangement uses TRBV7-8 and TRBJ1-1; perhaps TRBD1 as D (5 bases). V was clipped by 5 bases and J by 4 bases, with 5 bases between them. Germline V gene lookup returns CDR1 SGHVS and CDR2 FQNEAQ. The CDR3 sequence is 11 residues long.

This chain uses TRBV4-2 with TRBJ2-7, with TRBD1 matching 8 bases. V lost 0 bases, J lost 0 bases, and 7 bases stayed unmatched. Germline CDR1 LGHNA, CDR2 YNFKEQ. The length of the CDR3 is 17 residues. The CDR3 is CASSQEPTGASSYEQYF. The CDR3 coding sequence is TGTGCCAGCAGCCAAGAACCGACAGGGGCTTCCTCCTACGAGCAGTACTTC.

This sequence joins TRBV5-1 and TRBJ1-1, with D maybe TRBD1 (6 bases). This CDR3 is built from 14 residues. CDR1 and CDR2 from the germline V gene are SGHRS and YFSETQ. Trimming took off 3 bases at V and 0 bases at J, with 9 bases between the two ends. This chain's CDR3 is CASSSGTMNTEAFF. The CDR3 coding sequence is TGCGCCAGCAGCTCCGGGACAATGAACACTGAAGCTTTCTTT.

The rearrangement joins TRBV19 to TRBJ2-3; D might be TRBD2 (7 bases). Between the trimmed V and J ends, which lost 5 bases and 3 bases, there was a span of 12 bases. From germline, CDR1 is LNHDA and CDR2 SQIVND (reference sequence). This CDR3 is built from 14 residues. This CDR3 reads CASSRRGATDTQYF. The CDR3, as DNA: TGTGCCAGTAGTCGACGGGGGGCGACAGATACGCAGTATTTT.